The 5 T cell receptor beta chains below come from one sample, sequenced in a study of Tregs in tolerant kidney transplant recipients. The table came from immunoSEQ multiplex PCR; TCRdb's copy has only in-frame clones and leaves some out. The table has over 50,000 clones, around four fifths seen once; the top ten hold about 5%. Sequenced input: CD4+ T cells from blood. All receptors come from a human donor in good health.

The chain recombines TRBV2 with TRBJ1-1, with 7 bases matching TRBD1. The germline CDR1 and CDR2 sequences are SNHLY and FYNNEI. This CDR3 comprises 14 residues. Trimming took 7 bases from V and 1 from J; bases not matched to a gene: 6. The CDR3: CASNQDRENTEAFF. The CDR3, as DNA: TGTGCCAGCAATCAAGACAGGGAGAACACTGAAGCTTTCTTT. Filled out from reference TRBV2 and TRBJ1-1, the complete variable domain reads EPEVTQTPSHQVTQMGQEVILRCVPISNHLYFYWYRQILGQKVEFLVSFYNNEISEKSEIFDDQFSVERPDGSNFTLKIRSTKLEDSAMYFCASNQDRENTEAFFGQGTRLTVV.

CDR3 loop: CASSLGTGAYEQYF. The CDR3 DNA is TGCGCCAGCAGCTTGGGGACAGGGGCCTACGAGCAGTACTTC. The V and J genes are TRBV5-1 and TRBJ2-7; TRBD1 aligns across 9 bases. The germline CDR1 and CDR2 sequences are SGHRS and YFSETQ. Trimming took 0 bases from V and 2 from J; bases not matched to a gene: 0. The CDR3 is made up of 14 amino acids.

The J gene is TRBJ1-2, the V gene TRBV7-9, with TRBD1 as a possible D gene (5 bases). CDR1 is SEHNR and CDR2 is FQNEAQ in the germline V gene (reference sequence). CDR3 length equals 16 residues. Trimming took 6 bases from V and 4 from J, leaving 21 bases between them. The DNA for the CDR3 is TGTGCCAGCAGAGACCCGACGGGACTCCAGACCTATGGCTACACCTTC. It yields the protein CASRDPTGLQTYGYTF.

V and J are TRBV29-1 and TRBJ2-3, with 14 bases identical to TRBD2. The V and J ends lost 6 bases and 4 bases, in that order; junction bases with no gene match: 3. This CDR3 has 14 amino acids. Germline values: CDR1 SQVTM, CDR2 ANQGSEA. CDR3 nucleotides: TGCAGCGTGGGACTAGCGGGGGACCCAGATACGCAGTATTTT. It specifies CSVGLAGDPDTQYF.

CDR3 region: CASSSMGDTQYF. The CDR3 bases are TGTGCCAGCAGCTCGATGGGAGATACGCAGTATTTT. The chain carries TRBV5-4 and TRBJ2-3; D is uncertain. The CDR3 spans 12 residues. Germline V lookup: CDR1 SGHNT, CDR2 YYREEE (reference sequence). The ends were cut back, 3 bases at V and 5 bases at J, with 7 bases in the middle.